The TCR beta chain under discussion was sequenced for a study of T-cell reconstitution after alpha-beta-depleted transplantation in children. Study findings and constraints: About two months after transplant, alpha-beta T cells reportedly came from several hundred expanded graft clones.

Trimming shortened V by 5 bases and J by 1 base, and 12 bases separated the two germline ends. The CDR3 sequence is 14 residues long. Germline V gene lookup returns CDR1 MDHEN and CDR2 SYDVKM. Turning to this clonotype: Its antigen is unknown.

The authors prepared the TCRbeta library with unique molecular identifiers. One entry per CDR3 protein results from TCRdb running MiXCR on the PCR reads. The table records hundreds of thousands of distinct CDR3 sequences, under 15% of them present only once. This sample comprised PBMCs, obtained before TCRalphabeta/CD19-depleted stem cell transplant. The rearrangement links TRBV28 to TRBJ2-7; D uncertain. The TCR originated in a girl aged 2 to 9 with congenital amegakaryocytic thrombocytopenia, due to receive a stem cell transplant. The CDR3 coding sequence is TGTGCCAGCAGTCATGGACGGAATTCCTACGAGCAGTACTTC. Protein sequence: CASSHGRNSYEQYF.